The text below deals with one TCR beta chain. Its specificity is not known. A sample-barcoded 5' primer and a J-beta primer mix were used in a second PCR of roughly 7 to 12 cycles. Each cDNA molecule carried a tag from a template-switch adaptor that contained 12 random nucleotides. Via MiXCR, TCRdb re-called the 5' RACE reads, giving one row per CDR3 protein. The sample includes roughly 800,000 distinct CDR3 sequences, 55% to 75% of them seen just once. V was clipped by 7 bases and J by 6 bases; unmatched bases: 5. CDR3 length: 14 amino acids. Germline V gene lookup returns CDR1 SGHTA and CDR2 FQGNSA. The data were obtained in a study of blood T cells in healthy people across ages. Across the study: Using template switching, researchers captured about one barcoded beta molecule for each two T cells. Notes on the study in general: A greater number of naive CD4+ cells and higher diversity distinguished long-lived donors from aged donors. A roughly linear fall in TCR beta diversity per million T cells was seen with increasing age.

V usage is TRBV7-2 and J usage is TRBJ1-5, with TRBD1 matching over 11 bases. Sequencing was performed on blood. The receptor was isolated from a man aged 30 to 45 in good health. CDR3: CASMGTGGFQPQHF. In DNA, the CDR3 is TGTGCCAGCATGGGGACAGGGGGTTTTCAGCCCCAGCATTTT.